The T cell receptor (beta chain) described here comes from a study of technical replicates of blood from several donors. The protocol was immunoSEQ multiplex PCR, while the TCRdb copy is restricted to in-frame clones and leaves out a portion. The sample consists of tens of thousands of clones, around 90% of them appearing once. By sample fraction, this clone is medium-sized. There are 16 residues in the CDR3. Germline V gives CDR1 PRHDT, CDR2 FYEKMQ (reference sequence). V was cut by 1 base and J by 11 bases, with 23 bases left in between. The receptor was isolated from a human donor in good health. Some clones in this sample may be carry-over from other donors' samples. V and J are TRBV13 and TRBJ1-1; perhaps TRBD1 as D (5 bases). The sequenced material came from PBMCs. The CDR3 region is CASSLEGEATGEEAFF. For the CDR3, the DNA is TGTGCCAGCAGCTTAGAAGGAGAGGCAACGGGGGAGGAGGCTTTCTTT.